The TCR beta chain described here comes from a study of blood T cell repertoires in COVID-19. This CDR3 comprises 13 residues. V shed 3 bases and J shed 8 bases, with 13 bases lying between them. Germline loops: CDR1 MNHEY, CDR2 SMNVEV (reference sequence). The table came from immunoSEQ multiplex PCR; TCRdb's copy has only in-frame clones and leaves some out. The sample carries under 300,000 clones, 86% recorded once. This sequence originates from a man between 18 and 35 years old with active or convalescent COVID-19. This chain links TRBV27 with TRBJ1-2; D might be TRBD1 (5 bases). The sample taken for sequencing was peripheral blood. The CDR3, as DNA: TGTGCCAGCAGTTTCACCGGGGGGGTAGGCTACACCTTC. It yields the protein CASSFTGGVGYTF.